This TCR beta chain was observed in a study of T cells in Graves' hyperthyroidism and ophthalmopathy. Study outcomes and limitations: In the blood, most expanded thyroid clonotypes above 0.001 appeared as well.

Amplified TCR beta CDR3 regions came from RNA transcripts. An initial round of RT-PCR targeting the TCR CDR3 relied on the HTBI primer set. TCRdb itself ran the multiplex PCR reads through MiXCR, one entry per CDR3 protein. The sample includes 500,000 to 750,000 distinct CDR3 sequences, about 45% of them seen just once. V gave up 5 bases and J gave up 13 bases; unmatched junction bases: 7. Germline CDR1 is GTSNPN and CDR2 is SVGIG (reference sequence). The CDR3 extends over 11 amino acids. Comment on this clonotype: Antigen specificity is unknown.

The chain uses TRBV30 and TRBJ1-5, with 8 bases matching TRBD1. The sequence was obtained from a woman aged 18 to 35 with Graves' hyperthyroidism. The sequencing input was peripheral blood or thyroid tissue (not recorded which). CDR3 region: CAWLDRDSQHF. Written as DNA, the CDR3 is TGTGCCTGGCTGGACAGGGATTCTCAGCATTTT. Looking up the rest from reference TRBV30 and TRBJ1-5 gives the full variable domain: SQTIHQWPATLVQPVGSPLSLECTVEGTSNPNLYWYRQAAGRGLQLLFYSVGIGQISSEVPQNLSASRPQDRQFILSSKKLLLSDSGFYLCAWLDRDSQHFGDGTRLSIL.